The clone carrying this T cell receptor (beta chain) was seen a handful of times. Expressed TCRB transcripts were sequenced after all isolated RNA was converted to cDNA. Assay: immunoSEQ multiplex PCR; the TCRdb copy retains only in-frame clones and omits some. The sample has about 130,000 clones, about 9.2% seen once. V gave up 0 bases and J gave up 4 bases; unmatched junction bases: 8. Germline-derived CDR1 and CDR2 are SGHRS and YFSETQ. The CDR3 totals 16 residues. The source of the sample is a study of beta chain features in type 1 diabetes. V gene TRBV5-1 combines with J gene TRBJ2-3; TRBD1 matches at 7 bases. This sequence originates from a man aged 18 to 30 in good health. The material sequenced was central memory CD4+ T cells from blood. Here the CDR3 reads CASSLVVTGRADTQYF. The CDR3 region has the DNA TGCGCCAGCAGCTTGGTAGTGACAGGGCGGGCAGATACGCAGTATTTT.